These T cell receptor beta chains were read from a single sample in a study of blood T cell repertoires in COVID-19. Profiling relied on immunoSEQ multiplex PCR, and the TCRdb table lists in-frame clones only, not all of them. The repertoire holds 40,000 to 55,000 clones, with about 81% as singletons. Sample: peripheral blood. These receptors all come from a human donor with acute or convalescent COVID-19. The donor label of this sample is uncertain. Both conserved end residues are trimmed from each CDR3. The order of the fields is CDR3 protein, V gene, D gene. The D gene is left open where the match is weak.

CDR3aa: ASSGGGHEQY
v_gene: TRBV2
d_gene: TRBD2

CDR3aa: ASSWRGLADTQY
v_gene: TRBV7-2
d_gene: .

CDR3aa: AWSRPGGNQPQH
v_gene: TRBV30
d_gene: TRBD1

CDR3aa: ASSPDGTGIYGYT
v_gene: TRBV5-1
d_gene: TRBD1

CDR3aa: ASSPGGTGGNTIY
v_gene: TRBV5-1
d_gene: .

CDR3aa: SVGEEKLF
v_gene: TRBV29-1
d_gene: .

CDR3aa: ASHYSGTGPYGYT
v_gene: TRBV6-5
d_gene: TRBD1

CDR3aa: ASSTSQGVNSPLH
v_gene: TRBV7-2
d_gene: .

CDR3aa: ASSWTGTTGELF
v_gene: TRBV11-2
d_gene: TRBD1

CDR3aa: ASRRTSGGSYEQY
v_gene: TRBV5-1
d_gene: TRBD2

CDR3aa: ASSPDHGTGGYT
v_gene: TRBV9
d_gene: TRBD1

CDR3aa: AIGGARAEAF
v_gene: TRBV28
d_gene: .

CDR3aa: ASSRQGNEKLF
v_gene: TRBV11-2
d_gene: TRBD1

CDR3aa: ATRTGDVQELF
v_gene: TRBV27
d_gene: TRBD1

CDR3aa: ASSQERGRGIGTEAF
v_gene: TRBV4-1
d_gene: .